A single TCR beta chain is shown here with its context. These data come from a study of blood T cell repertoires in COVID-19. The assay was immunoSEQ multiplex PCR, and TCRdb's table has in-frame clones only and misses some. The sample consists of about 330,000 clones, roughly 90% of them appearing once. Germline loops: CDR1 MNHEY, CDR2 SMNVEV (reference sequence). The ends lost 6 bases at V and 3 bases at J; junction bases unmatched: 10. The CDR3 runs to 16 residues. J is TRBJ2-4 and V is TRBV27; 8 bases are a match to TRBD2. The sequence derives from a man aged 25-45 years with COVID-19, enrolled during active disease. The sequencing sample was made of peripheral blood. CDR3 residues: CASRPRGAGVKNIQYF. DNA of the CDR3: TGTGCCAGCAGACCCCGAGGAGCGGGGGTCAAAAACATTCAGTACTTC.